These 10 T cell receptor beta chains were sequenced from one sample in a study of blood T cell repertoires in COVID-19. Only in-frame clones appear in the TCRdb table, and some are missing; sequencing was by immunoSEQ multiplex PCR. The sample has around 200,000 clones, over 75% seen once. Sequencing was done on a sample of peripheral blood. Receptor source: a middle-aged man with active or convalescent COVID-19.

The chain's CDR3 is CAWSEDPEDTEAFF. The CDR3 coding sequence is TGTGCCTGGAGCGAGGACCCGGAGGACACTGAAGCTTTCTTT. J is TRBJ1-1 and V is TRBV30; unclear D gene. The CDR3 has 14 amino acids. V lost 3 bases to trimming and J lost 3 bases, with 14 bases between them. The germline V gene encodes CDR1 GTSNPN and CDR2 SVGIG (reference sequence).

This chain links TRBV27 with TRBJ2-7; TRBD2 agrees at 7 bases. Looked up from germline, CDR1 is MNHEY and CDR2 is SMNVEV (reference sequence). The CDR3 totals 16 residues. V was clipped by 0 bases and J by 3 bases; unmatched bases: 8. This CDR3 is CASSLSRERGFYEQYF. The CDR3 DNA follows: TGTGCCAGCAGTTTATCGAGAGAGCGGGGATTCTACGAGCAGTACTTC.

CDR3: CSVLGGTGELFF. CDR3 in DNA: TGCAGCGTTCTCGGGGGGACCGGGGAGCTGTTTTTT. The chain carries TRBV29-1 and TRBJ2-2; TRBD2 aligns across 7 bases. V was pared by 5 bases and J by 5 bases, with 2 bases of the junction left unmatched. This CDR3 region has 12 residues. From germline, CDR1 is SQVTM and CDR2 ANQGSEA.

V usage is TRBV5-1 and J usage is TRBJ1-6; D possibly corresponds to TRBD1 (6 bases). Germline V gene data show CDR1 as SGHRS and CDR2 as YFSETQ. V lost 0 bases and J lost 10, with 17 bases in between. The CDR3 length is 16 residues. The CDR3 loop is CASSLASVRGLSPLHF. The CDR3 DNA reads TGCGCCAGCAGCTTGGCCTCGGTCAGGGGATTATCACCCCTCCACTTT.

V gene TRBV2 combines with J gene TRBJ2-1; 7 bases align to TRBD2. J lost 7 bases, V lost 3 bases, and 3 bases had no gene match. The CDR3 length is 13 residues. Germline V gene sequence: CDR1 SNHLY, CDR2 FYNNEI. The CDR3 bases are TGTGCCAGCAGTGAGGCTAGCGGAAATGAGCAGTTCTTC. It translates to CASSEASGNEQFF.

The DNA for the CDR3 is TGTGCCAGCCTAGAACGGGGAACCTCCTACAATGAGCAGTTCTTC. This codes for CASLERGTSYNEQFF. V usage is TRBV2 and J usage is TRBJ2-1; possible D gene TRBD2, 5 bases. The CDR3 spans 15 residues. V lost 8 bases and J lost 0, with 14 bases in between. The V gene's germline CDR1 is SNHLY and CDR2 FYNNEI.

V gene TRBV24-1 combines with J gene TRBJ1-2; 8 bases fit TRBD1. CDR3 size: 14 residues. CDR1 and CDR2 (germline): KGHDR, SFDVKD. The trim removed 2 bases at V and 9 bases at J, leaving 7 bases unmatched. The CDR3 loop reads CATSDSGTGSRYTF. CDR3 in DNA: TGTGCCACCAGTGATTCCGGGACAGGTAGTCGCTACACCTTC.

The V call is TRBV5-1, the J call TRBJ2-7; 7 positions agree with TRBD2. The CDR3 is made up of 14 amino acids. Germline assignment: CDR1 SGHRS and CDR2 YFSETQ. V shed 4 bases, J shed 6 bases, and the junction held 10 bases outside the gene matches. The DNA of the CDR3 is TGCGCCAGCAGCCGGGAGGAGGGGAGCCGCGAGCAGTACTTC. Residues: CASSREEGSREQYF.

V and J are TRBV6-5 and TRBJ1-6; 8 bases align to TRBD1. V lost 6 bases to trimming and J lost 10 bases; unmatched junction nucleotides: 8. This CDR3 has 14 amino acids. CDR1 is MNHEY, CDR2 SVGAGI, per germline. CDR3 coding DNA: TGTGCCAGCAGCCGAGACAGGGGAGGATCACCCCTCCACTTT. Encoded protein: CASSRDRGGSPLHF.

The chain combines TRBV25-1 with TRBJ2-3, with 7 bases that match TRBD1. Trimming at V came to 2 bases and at J to 5 bases, leaving 4 bases not matched to a gene. From germline, CDR1 is MGHDK and CDR2 SYGVNS. This CDR3 has 14 amino acids. CDR3 sequence (DNA): TGTGCCAGCAGTGAACCTTACAGGGGAGATACGCAGTATTTT. It is translated as CASSEPYRGDTQYF.